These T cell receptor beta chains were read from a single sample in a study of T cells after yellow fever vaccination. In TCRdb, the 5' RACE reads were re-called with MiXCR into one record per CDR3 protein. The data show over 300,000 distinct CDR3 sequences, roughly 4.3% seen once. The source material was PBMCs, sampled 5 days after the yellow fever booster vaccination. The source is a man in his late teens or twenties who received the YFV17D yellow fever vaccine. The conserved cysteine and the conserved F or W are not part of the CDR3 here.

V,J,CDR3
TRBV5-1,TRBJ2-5,ASGSGNRQETQY
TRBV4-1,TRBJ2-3,ASSQVRTDTQY
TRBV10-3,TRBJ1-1,AISERGRGTEAF
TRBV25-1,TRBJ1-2,ASQTGGGHGYT
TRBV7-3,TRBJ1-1,ASSSQGNTEAF
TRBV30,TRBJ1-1,ALEGMNTEAF
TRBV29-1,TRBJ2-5,SVERGEETQY
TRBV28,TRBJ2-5,ASSPPEGGETQY
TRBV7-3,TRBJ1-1,ASSFRWVITEAF
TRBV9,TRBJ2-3,ASSVETGTTSVLTDTQY
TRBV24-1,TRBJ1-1,ATRGGTEAF
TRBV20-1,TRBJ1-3,RPGQGAGNTIY
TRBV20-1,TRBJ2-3,SARDLRAGGTDTQF